These 13 T cell receptor beta chains originate from one sample sequenced in a study of blood T cell repertoires in COVID-19. Produced via immunoSEQ multiplex PCR; TCRdb's table is partial and in-frame only. The repertoire holds about 250,000 clones, about 68% seen once, with around 3.2% in the top ten. Sample: peripheral blood. The source is a woman of 80 years or more with acute or convalescent COVID-19.

The chain links TRBV7-2 to TRBJ2-6, with a weak D call TRBD1 (5 bases). Trimming removed 0 bases from V and 4 bases from J, with 19 bases in between. The CDR3 consists of 19 residues. The germline V gene encodes CDR1 SGHTA and CDR2 FQGNSA. CDR3 DNA: TGTGCCAGCAGCTTAGCTATGGCAGGGTGGGCTGGCGGGGCCAACGTCCTGACTTTC. Translation: CASSLAMAGWAGGANVLTF.

This clone has only a few counts. The V and J genes are TRBV28 and TRBJ2-2; a weak D match, TRBD1 (6 bases). CDR3 size: 14 residues. Germline V lookup: CDR1 MDHEN, CDR2 SYDVKM. Trimming stripped 7 bases from V and 1 base from J, with 10 bases between. CDR3 protein: CASIGGQNTGELFF. The DNA for the CDR3 is TGTGCCAGCATAGGGGGTCAGAACACCGGGGAGCTGTTTTTT. Full variable domain (remainder filled in from reference TRBV28 and TRBJ2-2): DVKVTQSSRYLVKRTGEKVFLECVQDMDHENMFWYRQDPGLGLRLIYFSYDVKMKEKGDIPEGYSVSREKKERFSLILESASTNQTSMYLCASIGGQNTGELFFGEGSRLTVL.

This clone has just one count. In DNA form, the CDR3 reads TGCGCCAGCAGCTTGTACGGCGGGGGGTCGGGGGATACGCAGTATTTT. This codes for CASSLYGGGSGDTQYF. The chain employs TRBV5-1 and TRBJ2-3; TRBD2 agrees at 8 bases. This CDR3 is 16 amino acids long. Germline-derived CDR1 and CDR2 are SGHRS and YFSETQ. The junction had 10 bases not matched to a gene; V was cut back by 1 base and J by 6 bases.

The chain is built from TRBV27 and TRBJ1-6; perhaps TRBD1 as D (6 bases). This CDR3 has 14 residues. Germline values: CDR1 MNHEY, CDR2 SMNVEV (reference sequence). Trimming left V 4 bases short and J 8 bases short, with 12 bases between. CDR3 nucleotide sequence: TGTGCCAGCAGTTGGATACAGGGAGATTCACCCCTCCACTTT. Amino acid sequence: CASSWIQGDSPLHF.

The chain links TRBV3-1 (or the pseudogene TRBV3-2) to TRBJ2-5; 7 nucleotides match TRBD1. This CDR3 comprises 16 residues. Germline V CDR1 and CDR2: LGHDT, YNNKEL (reference sequence). Unmatched junction bases numbered 13, after V lost 4 bases and J lost 5 bases. The CDR3 region is CASSLSGTAPFETQYF. In DNA form, the CDR3 reads TGTGCCAGCAGCCTGTCCGGGACAGCGCCGTTCGAGACCCAGTACTTC.

The V call is TRBV7-9, the J call TRBJ1-1; D is undetermined. V shed 1 base and J shed 1 base, with 7 bases lying between them. In germline, CDR1 is SEHNR, CDR2 FQNEAQ (reference sequence). This CDR3 contains 14 residues. DNA of the CDR3: TGTGCCAGCAGCTTAGGAGCGGCGAACACTGAAGCTTTCTTT. This encodes CASSLGAANTEAFF.

This clone appeared a few times. The chain joins TRBV5-5 to TRBJ1-3; TRBD1 matches 8 bases. V shed 4 bases and J 2 bases; nucleotides not matched to a gene: 2. This CDR3 has 14 residues. Germline lookup yields CDR1 SGHKS and CDR2 YYEKEE (reference sequence). The CDR3 loop reads CASSLDRAGNTIYF. CDR3 DNA: TGTGCCAGCAGCCTGGACAGGGCTGGAAACACCATATATTTT.

The gene calls are TRBV21-1 and TRBJ2-3; TRBD2 is taken as the D call from the table, unchecked against the DNA. TRBV21-1 constitutes a pseudogene. This CDR3 is built from 16 residues. The CDR3 nucleotides are TGTGCCAGCAGCCCCCCCCTCCCGCGCAGCACAGATACGCAGTATTTT. Translated: CASSPPLPRSTDTQYF.

This clone has a handful of counts. The gene calls are TRBV2 and TRBJ1-2; no clear D gene. Germline assignment: CDR1 SNHLY and CDR2 FYNNEI. The CDR3 length is 11 residues. With 4 bases removed from V and 7 bases from J, the gap between germline ends came to 7 bases. The CDR3 bases are TGTGCCAGCAGTGGAGGGATTGGCTACACCTTC. Translating it yields CASSGGIGYTF.

The chain links TRBV5-1 to TRBJ2-2; TRBD2 agrees at 8 bases. V lost 1 base and J lost 6; bases outside the gene matches: 5. The CDR3 is 15 amino acids. Germline V gene data show CDR1 as SGHRS and CDR2 as YFSETQ. CDR3 sequence: CASSLNTGGAGELFF. The CDR3 bases are TGCGCCAGCAGCTTGAATACCGGGGGGGCCGGGGAGCTGTTTTTT.

This clone was counted a single time. This rearrangement joins TRBV18 to TRBJ2-5; 8 nucleotides line up with TRBD2. Germline V gives CDR1 KGHSH, CDR2 LQKENI. The junction had 4 bases not matched to a gene; V was cut back by 2 bases and J by 5 bases. This CDR3 has 14 residues. CDR3 nucleotide sequence: TGTGCCAGCTCACCAGGGACTAGGGGGGAGACCCAGTACTTC. Translated: CASSPGTRGETQYF.

The chain employs TRBV7-2 and TRBJ2-3, with 12 bases that match TRBD2. Germline lookup yields CDR1 SGHTA and CDR2 FQGNSA. Trimming removed 4 bases from V and 7 bases from J; junction bases left unmatched: 9. The CDR3 loop spans 16 amino acids. CDR3 sequence reads: CASSSGGLAGIYTQYF. The CDR3 DNA is TGTGCCAGCAGCTCGGGGGGACTAGCGGGTATATATACGCAGTATTTT. The whole variable domain, remainder taken from reference TRBV7-2 and TRBJ2-3, is GAGVSQSPSNKVTEKGKDVELRCDPISGHTALYWYRQSLGQGLEFLIYFQGNSAPDKSGLPSDRFSAERTGGSVSTLTIQRTQQEDSAVYLCASSSGGLAGIYTQYFGPGTRLTVL.

The chain joins TRBV6-6 to TRBJ2-2, with D tentatively TRBD1 (6 bases). The germline V gene encodes CDR1 MNHNY and CDR2 SVGAGI (reference sequence). The CDR3 is 16 amino acids. The ends were cut back, 6 bases at V and 0 bases at J, with 14 bases in the middle. CDR3 in amino acids: CASSLIQGTNTGELFF. The CDR3 coding sequence is TGTGCCAGCAGCTTAATACAGGGAACGAACACCGGGGAGCTGTTTTTT.